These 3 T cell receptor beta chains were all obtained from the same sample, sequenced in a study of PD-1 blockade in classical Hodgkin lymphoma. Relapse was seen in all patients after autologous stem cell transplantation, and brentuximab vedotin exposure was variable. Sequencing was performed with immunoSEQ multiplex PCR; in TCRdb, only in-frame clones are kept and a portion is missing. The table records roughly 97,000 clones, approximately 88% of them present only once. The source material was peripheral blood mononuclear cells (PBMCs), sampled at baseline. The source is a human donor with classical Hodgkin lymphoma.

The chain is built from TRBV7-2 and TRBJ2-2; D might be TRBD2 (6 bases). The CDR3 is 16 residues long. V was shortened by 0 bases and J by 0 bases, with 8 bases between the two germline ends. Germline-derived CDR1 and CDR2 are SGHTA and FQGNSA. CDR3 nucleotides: TGTGCCAGCAGCTTAGCGGACTATTCGAACACCGGGGAGCTGTTTTTT. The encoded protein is CASSLADYSNTGELFF.

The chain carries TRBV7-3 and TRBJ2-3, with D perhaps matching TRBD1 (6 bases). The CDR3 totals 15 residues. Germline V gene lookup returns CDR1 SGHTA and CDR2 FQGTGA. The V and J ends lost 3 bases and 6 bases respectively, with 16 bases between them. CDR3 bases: TGTGCCAGCAGCTTGTCTGGGGGCGGCGGGGATACGCAGTATTTT. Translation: CASSLSGGGGDTQYF. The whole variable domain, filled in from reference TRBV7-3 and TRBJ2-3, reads GAGVSQTPSNKVTEKGKYVELRCDPISGHTALYWYRQSLGQGPEFLIYFQGTGAADDSGLPNDRFFAVRPEGSVSTLKIQRTERGDSAVYLCASSLSGGGGDTQYFGPGTRLTVL.

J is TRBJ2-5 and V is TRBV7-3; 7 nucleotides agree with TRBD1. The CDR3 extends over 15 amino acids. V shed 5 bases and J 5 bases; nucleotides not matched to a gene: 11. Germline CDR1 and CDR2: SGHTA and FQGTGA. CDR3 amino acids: CASSPRGTSGETQYF. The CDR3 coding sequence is TGTGCCAGCAGCCCCAGGGGGACCTCTGGGGAGACCCAGTACTTC.